These 11 T cell receptor beta chains share one sample of origin, sequenced in a study of T cells in Graves' hyperthyroidism and ophthalmopathy. From RNA transcripts, TCR beta CDR3 regions were amplified. Carried out on the TCR CDR3, a first-round RT-PCR used the HTBI primer set. TCRdb reprocessed the multiplex PCR reads with MiXCR, giving one entry per CDR3 protein. The profile covers about 410,000 distinct CDR3 sequences, with roughly 14% appearing a single time and around 14% taken by the ten largest. Sequences were obtained from blood. These receptors were taken from a man aged 18 to 35 with Graves' ophthalmopathy.

In this sample, this clonotype turned up many times. The chain combines TRBV4-1 with TRBJ2-1; no clear D. V gave up 4 bases and J gave up 4 bases, with 17 bases separating them. CDR3 size: 16 residues. Germline CDR1 reads MGHRA; CDR2 reads YSYEKL. CDR3 loop: CASSPNPGWGYNEQFF. The CDR3 nucleotides read TGCGCCAGCAGCCCGAATCCAGGCTGGGGATACAATGAGCAGTTCTTC.

V gene TRBV7-2 combines with J gene TRBJ2-1, with a possible D match to TRBD2 (6 bases). Germline V lookup: CDR1 SGHTA, CDR2 FQGNSA. V lost 3 bases to trimming and J lost 0 bases, with 15 bases between them. The CDR3 loop spans 17 amino acids. The CDR3 reads CASSFSVAASSYNEQFF. CDR3 DNA sequence: TGTGCCAGCAGCTTTTCTGTAGCGGCGAGCTCCTACAATGAGCAGTTCTTC.

This clonotype occurred many times. In DNA form, the CDR3 reads TGTGCCAGCAGCCGGGACAGGGACGACGAGCAGTACTTC. Translated, it gives CASSRDRDDEQYF. The gene calls are TRBV6-1 and TRBJ2-7, with 9 bases matching TRBD1. Per the germline V gene, CDR1 is MNHNS and CDR2 is SASEGT. Trimming removed 6 bases from V and 5 bases from J; junction bases left unmatched: 5. The length of the CDR3 is 13 residues.

This clonotype was counted at least ten times. The chain employs TRBV3-1 and TRBJ2-5; TRBD2 might be the D (6 bases). CDR1 and CDR2 from the germline V gene are LGHDT and YNNKEL (reference sequence). CDR3 length: 13 amino acids. The ends were cut back, 0 bases at V and 11 bases at J, with 13 bases in the middle. The CDR3 loop reads CASSQDGRGAQYF. The DNA of the CDR3 is TGTGCCAGCAGCCAAGATGGGCGCGGGGCTCAGTACTTC.

This clonotype was recorded many times. The chain employs TRBV2 and TRBJ2-3, with a possible D match to TRBD2 (6 bases). Germline V CDR1 and CDR2: SNHLY, FYNNEI. Trimming pared 11 bases from V and 3 bases from J, leaving 18 bases between. CDR3 length equals 14 residues. The CDR3 sequence: CAGSRGSPTDTQYF. In DNA form, the CDR3 reads TGTGCCGGATCACGGGGGAGCCCGACAGATACGCAGTATTTT.

Many counts were recorded for this clonotype. The chain carries TRBV27 and TRBJ1-6, with 7 bases lining up with TRBD1. Per the germline V gene, CDR1 is MNHEY and CDR2 is SMNVEV (reference sequence). V lost 5 bases, J lost 6 bases, and 10 bases stayed unmatched. This CDR3 is built from 16 residues. The CDR3 sequence is CASSPRQGVANSPLHF. The CDR3 DNA is TGTGCCAGCAGTCCGCGACAGGGAGTGGCTAATTCACCCCTCCACTTT.

Many counts were recorded for this clonotype. The chain is built from TRBV7-8 and TRBJ2-3; D uncertain. This CDR3 is 18 amino acids long. CDR1 is SGHVS, CDR2 FQNEAQ, per germline. The V gene lost 5 bases and the J gene lost 3 bases, with 24 bases spanning the gap. The CDR3 coding sequence is TGTGCCAGCAGCCCCATTTCCCGGGCGCAGGTACTGACAGATACGCAGTATTTT. As protein: CASSPISRAQVLTDTQYF.

This clonotype came up many times. The chain joins TRBV7-8 to TRBJ2-1, with D tentatively TRBD1 (6 bases). The CDR3 extends over 16 amino acids. Per the germline V gene, CDR1 is SGHVS and CDR2 is FQNEAQ. Trimming removed 5 bases from V and 3 bases from J, with 17 bases in between. The CDR3 bases are TGTGCCAGCAGCCGCGACCCAGGGGAAGGCTACAATGAGCAGTTCTTC. This codes for CASSRDPGEGYNEQFF.

This sequence joins TRBV4-1 and TRBJ1-3; D unclear. CDR3 length: 18 residues. The germline V gene encodes CDR1 MGHRA and CDR2 YSYEKL. The V end was cut by 1 base, the J end by 0 bases, with 16 bases between. The CDR3 here is CASSQGLTRQISGNTIYF. CDR3 in DNA: TGCGCCAGCAGCCAAGGTTTAACGAGGCAGATCTCTGGAAACACCATATATTTT.

This clonotype was recorded many times. The J gene is TRBJ2-1, the V gene TRBV10-3; D might be TRBD2 (6 bases). Germline-derived CDR1 and CDR2 are ENHRY and SYGVKD. This CDR3 is built from 13 residues. V shed 4 bases and J shed 6 bases, with 10 bases lying between them. CDR3 residues: CAISAGVFNEQFF. The CDR3 bases are TGTGCCATCAGTGCGGGAGTATTCAATGAGCAGTTCTTC.

In this sample, this clonotype turned up many times. The V gene is TRBV6-1, the J gene TRBJ2-7; either TRBD1 or TRBD2 may supply D (5 bases each). The germline V gene encodes CDR1 MNHNS and CDR2 SASEGT. Trimming took off 6 bases at V and 1 base at J, with 13 bases between the two ends. The CDR3 is 14 residues long. The CDR3 nucleotides are TGTGCCAGCAGCAACGGGGCGATATCCTACGAGCAGTACTTC. It translates to CASSNGAISYEQYF.